This note documents a single T cell receptor beta chain sequence. Method: immunoSEQ multiplex PCR; TCRdb's copy keeps in-frame clones and lacks some. The data show tens of thousands of clones, roughly 93% seen once. The sample is drawn from a study of Tregs in tolerant kidney transplant recipients. The CDR3 extends over 11 amino acids. V shed 11 bases and J shed 1 base, with 8 bases lying between them. Per the germline V gene, CDR1 is SGHTA and CDR2 is FQGTGA. Sequencing used CD4+ T cells from blood, obtained before the transplant. This clonotype was obtained from a human donor who received a combined kidney and bone marrow transplant. The chain recombines TRBV7-3 with TRBJ1-2, with D maybe TRBD1 (5 bases). CDR3 nucleotides: TGTGCCGGGACTTTTAACTATGGCTACACCTTC. Its translation is CAGTFNYGYTF.